Sequencing of this T cell receptor beta chain was carried out in a study of control samples from healthy donors and cancer patients. Some clones are missing from TCRdb's copy, which holds only in-frame ones; the method was immunoSEQ multiplex PCR. The data hold about 150,000 clones, with under 95% observed a single time. This clonotype was obtained from a man between 18 and 29 years old in good health. Material: blood.

The CDR3 region has the DNA TGTGCCAGCAGTTCGACCGGGACACTCCAAGAGACCCAGTACTTC. Its protein product is CASSSTGTLQETQYF. V is TRBV7-9 and J is TRBJ2-5; TRBD1 might be the D (6 bases). CDR3 length: 15 residues. Trimming stripped 6 bases from V and 1 base from J, with 15 bases between. From germline, CDR1 is SEHNR and CDR2 FQNEAQ (reference sequence). Full variable domain (remainder filled in from reference TRBV7-9 and TRBJ2-5): DTGVSQNPRHKITKRGQNVTFRCDPISEHNRLYWYRQTLGQGPEFLTYFQNEAQLEKSRLLSDRFSAERPKGSFSTLEIQRTEQGDSAMYLCASSSTGTLQETQYFGPGTRLLVL.